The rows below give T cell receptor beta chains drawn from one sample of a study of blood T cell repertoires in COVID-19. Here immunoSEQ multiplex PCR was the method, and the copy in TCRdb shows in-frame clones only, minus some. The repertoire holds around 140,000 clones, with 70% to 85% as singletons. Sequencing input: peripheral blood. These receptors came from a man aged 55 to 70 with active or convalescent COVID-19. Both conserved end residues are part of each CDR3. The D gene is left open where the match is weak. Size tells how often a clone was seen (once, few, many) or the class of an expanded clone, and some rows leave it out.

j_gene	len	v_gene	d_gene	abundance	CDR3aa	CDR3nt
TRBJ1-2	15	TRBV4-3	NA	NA	CASSQVFSGVGGYTF	TGCGCCAGCAGCCAAGTATTTTCAGGGGTTGGTGGCTACACCTTC
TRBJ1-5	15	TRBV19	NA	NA	CASSRGGAGNQPQHF	TGTGCCAGTAGTAGGGGGGGCGCGGGCAATCAGCCCCAGCATTTT
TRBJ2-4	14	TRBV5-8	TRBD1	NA	CASSFGNRGNIQYF	TGTGCCAGCAGCTTCGGGAACAGGGGAAACATTCAGTACTTC
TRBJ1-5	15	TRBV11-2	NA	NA	CASSLGGRASQPQHF	TGTGCCAGCAGCTTAGGCGGCAGGGCGTCCCAGCCCCAGCATTTT
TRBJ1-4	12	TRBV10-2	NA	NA	CASIGENEKLFF	TGCGCCAGCATAGGAGAGAATGAAAAACTGTTTTTT
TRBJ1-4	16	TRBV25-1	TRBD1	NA	CASSEWGGTGLEKLFF	TGTGCCAGCAGTGAATGGGGGGGGACAGGGCTAGAAAAACTGTTTTTT
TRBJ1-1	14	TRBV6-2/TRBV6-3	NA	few	CASSYSGGGFEAFF	TGTGCCAGCAGTTATTCCGGGGGAGGGTTCGAAGCTTTCTTT
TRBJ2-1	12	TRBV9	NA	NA	CASSNTYNEQFF	TGTGCCAGCAGTAATACTTACAATGAGCAGTTCTTC
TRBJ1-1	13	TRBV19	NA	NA	CASSISGLTEAFF	TGTGCCAGTAGTATATCAGGGCTCACTGAAGCTTTCTTT
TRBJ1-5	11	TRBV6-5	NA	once	CASNSGQPQHF	TGTGCCAGCAATTCCGGGCAGCCCCAGCATTTT
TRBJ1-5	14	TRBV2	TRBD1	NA	CASRTRQGGQPQHF	TGTGCCAGCAGGACCAGACAGGGGGGGCAGCCCCAGCATTTT
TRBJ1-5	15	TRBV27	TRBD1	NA	CASSSAGTDYQPQHF	TGTGCCAGCAGTTCAGCCGGGACAGATTATCAGCCCCAGCATTTT
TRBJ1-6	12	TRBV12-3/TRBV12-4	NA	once	CASNTGFSPLHF	TGTGCCAGCAACACAGGGTTCTCACCCCTCCACTTT
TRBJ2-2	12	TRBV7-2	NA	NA	CASSPGTGELFF	TGTGCCAGCAGCCCAGGGACCGGGGAGCTGTTTTTT
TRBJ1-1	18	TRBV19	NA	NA	CASRYSTFGGVRDTEAFF	TGTGCCAGTAGGTATAGTACATTCGGGGGGGTGCGTGACACTGAAGCTTTCTTT
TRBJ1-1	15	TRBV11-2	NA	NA	CASSLDRGFGTEAFF	TGTGCCAGCAGCTTAGATCGGGGGTTTGGCACTGAAGCTTTCTTT
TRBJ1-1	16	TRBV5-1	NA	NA	CASSFEASLPNTEAFF	TGCGCCAGCAGCTTTGAGGCTTCGTTGCCCAACACTGAAGCTTTCTTT
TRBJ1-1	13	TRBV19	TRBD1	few	CASKRQGNTEAFF	TGTGCCAGTAAAAGACAGGGGAACACTGAAGCTTTCTTT
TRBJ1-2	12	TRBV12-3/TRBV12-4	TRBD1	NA	CASSWTGRGYTF	TGTGCCAGCAGTTGGACAGGGCGAGGCTACACCTTC
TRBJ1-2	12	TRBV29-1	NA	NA	CSPGGGVGGYTF	TGCAGCCCTGGGGGGGGCGTCGGTGGCTACACCTTC
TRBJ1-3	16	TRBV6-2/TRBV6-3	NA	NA	CASSRRPGQIRNTIYF	TGTGCCAGCAGTCGCCGACCGGGACAAATAAGAAACACCATATATTTT
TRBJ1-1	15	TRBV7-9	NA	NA	CASQQTSYRNTEAFF	TGTGCCAGCCAGCAGACTTCGTATAGGAACACTGAAGCTTTCTTT
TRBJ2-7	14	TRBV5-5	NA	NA	CASSPGTYAYEQYF	TGTGCCAGCAGCCCGGGGACTTACGCCTACGAGCAGTACTTC
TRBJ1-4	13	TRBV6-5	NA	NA	CASSTQVNEKLFF	TGTGCCAGCAGTACACAGGTGAATGAAAAACTGTTTTTT
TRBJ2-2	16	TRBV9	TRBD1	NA	CASSLASTGPAGELFF	TGTGCCAGCAGCTTAGCGTCGACAGGGCCGGCCGGGGAGCTGTTTTTT
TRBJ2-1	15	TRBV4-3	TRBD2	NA	CASSLGTSGSYEQFF	TGCGCCAGCAGCCTCGGGACTAGCGGGAGCTATGAGCAGTTCTTC
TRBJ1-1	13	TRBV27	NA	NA	CASSLSRAREAFF	TGTGCCAGCAGTTTATCGAGGGCGCGGGAAGCTTTCTTT
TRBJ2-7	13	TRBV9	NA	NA	CASSVTSSYEQYF	TGTGCCAGCAGCGTCACGAGCTCCTACGAGCAGTACTTC
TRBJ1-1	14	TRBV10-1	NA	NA	CASSGTVGNTEAFF	TGCGCCAGCAGTGGGACAGTGGGGAACACTGAAGCTTTCTTT
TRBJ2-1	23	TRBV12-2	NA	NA	CASRLIGWLAGFHNTSSYNEQFF	TGTGCAAGTCGCTTAATAGGGTGGCTAGCAGGATTCCATAACACTAGCTCCTACAATGAGCAGTTCTTC
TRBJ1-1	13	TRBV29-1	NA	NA	CSGTGHLNTEAFF	TGCAGCGGGACGGGACACTTGAACACTGAAGCTTTCTTT
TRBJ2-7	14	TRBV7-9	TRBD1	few	CASSPQGSPYEQYF	TGTGCCAGCAGCCCACAGGGGTCTCCCTACGAGCAGTACTTC
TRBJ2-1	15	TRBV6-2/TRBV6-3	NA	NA	CASSYSRGSVHEQFF	TGTGCCAGCAGTTACTCGCGGGGTTCGGTCCATGAGCAGTTCTTC
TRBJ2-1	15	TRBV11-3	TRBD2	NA	CASSLRTSGRGEQFF	TGTGCCAGCAGCTTGAGGACTAGCGGGAGAGGAGAGCAGTTCTTC
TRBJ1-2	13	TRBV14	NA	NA	CASSQVGGDGYTF	TGTGCCAGCAGCCAAGTAGGAGGGGATGGCTACACCTTC
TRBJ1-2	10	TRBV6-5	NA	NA	CASSVYGYTF	TGTGCCAGCAGCGTGTATGGCTACACCTTC
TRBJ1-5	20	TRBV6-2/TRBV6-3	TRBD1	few	CASSYSYGTGTRDGNQPQHF	TGTGCCAGCAGTTACTCGTATGGGACAGGAACGAGAGACGGCAATCAGCCCCAGCATTTT
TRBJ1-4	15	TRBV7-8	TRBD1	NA	CASSSQGAINEKLFF	TGTGCCAGCAGCTCGCAGGGGGCGATTAATGAAAAACTGTTTTTT
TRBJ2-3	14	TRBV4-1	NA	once	CASSQLQGSDTQYF	TGCGCCAGCAGCCAGCTCCAGGGGTCAGATACGCAGTATTTT
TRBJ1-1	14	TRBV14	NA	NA	CASSQDLGNTEAFF	TGTGCCAGCAGCCAAGATCTCGGGAACACTGAAGCTTTCTTT
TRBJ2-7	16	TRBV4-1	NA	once	CASSQVALVRSYEQYF	TGCGCCAGCAGCCAAGTAGCCCTAGTTAGGTCCTACGAGCAGTACTTC
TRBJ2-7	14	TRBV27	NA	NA	CASSLGVRGYEQYF	TGTGCCAGCAGTTTAGGGGTCCGGGGCTACGAGCAGTACTTC
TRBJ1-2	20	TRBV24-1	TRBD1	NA	CATSEGVGGTGAGRHYGYTF	TGTGCCACCAGTGAGGGGGTAGGCGGGACAGGGGCCGGCCGGCACTATGGCTACACCTTC
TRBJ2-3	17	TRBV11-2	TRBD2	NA	CASSLDHSGGAVDTQYF	TGTGCCAGCAGCTTAGATCATAGCGGGGGGGCCGTGGATACGCAGTATTTT
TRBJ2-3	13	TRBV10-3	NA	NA	CAIRDGLTDTQYF	TGTGCCATCAGGGACGGACTCACAGATACGCAGTATTTT
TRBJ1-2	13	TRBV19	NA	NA	CASSKPESYGYTF	TGTGCCAGTAGTAAGCCTGAGAGCTATGGCTACACCTTC
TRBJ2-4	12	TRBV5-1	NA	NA	CASSFIRDIQYF	TGCGCCAGCAGCTTCATACGGGACATTCAGTACTTC